This T cell receptor beta chain was found in a study of CXCR3-negative and CXCR3-positive naive CD8 T cells. Study-level points and caveats: Memory, not naive, CXCR3-negative and CXCR3-positive cells differed in TRBV-TRBJ usage. TRB CDR3 hydrophobicity was greater in CXCR3-positive naive cells than in CXCR3-negative naive cells. For memory CD8+ cells diversity was much lower, but both naive subsets had comparably high diversity. Between one naive subset and the other, surface CD5 was comparable, and TCR strength was inferred from TRB CDR3 properties.

Concerning this clonotype: What it recognizes is unknown.

This CDR3 is 13 amino acids long. In germline, CDR1 is MNHGY, CDR2 SVAAGI. Libraries were UMI-labeled 5' RACE TRB cDNA. TCRdb reprocessed the 5' RACE reads and reports one entry per CDR3 protein, with no DNA. The ten top clones account for approximately 0.38%, within a sample of about 120,000 distinct CDR3 sequences. The sequenced sample was naive CXCR3+ CD8+ T cells from blood. Subset indicated: CD45RO-CCR7+CD27+CD95- naive CD8+ T cells expressing CXCR3 (TNR3+). This TCR came from a human donor in good health. Some clones in this sample may be carry-over from other donors' samples. J is TRBJ1-1 and V is TRBV6-9. The CDR3 sequence is CASSYQANTEAFF.